The source of this T cell receptor beta chain is a study of shared clonotypes between healthy human individuals. Trimming cost V 2 bases and J 7 bases; bases outside gene matches: 10. Germline CDR1 and CDR2: MDHEN and SYDVKM. This CDR3 has 15 residues. Points from the study as a whole: There were few donors, and this limited the genetic and exposure-history diversity represented.

Generated by immunoSEQ multiplex PCR, the TCRdb table keeps only in-frame clones and is missing some. The data hold over 2 million clones, with approximately 90% observed a single time. Of note for this clone: Its antigen remains unidentified.

The genes are TRBV28 and TRBJ2-7; 8 bases match TRBD2. Material: naive CD4+ T cells from PBMCs. Indicated subset: CD45RA+ positively selected. The TCR was taken from a man between 18 and 35 years old in good health. Some clones in this sample may be carry-over from other donors' samples. The CDR3: CASSLSPGKRGEQYF. The CDR3 nucleotides are TGTGCCAGCAGTTTAAGTCCTGGCAAGCGGGGGGAGCAGTACTTC.